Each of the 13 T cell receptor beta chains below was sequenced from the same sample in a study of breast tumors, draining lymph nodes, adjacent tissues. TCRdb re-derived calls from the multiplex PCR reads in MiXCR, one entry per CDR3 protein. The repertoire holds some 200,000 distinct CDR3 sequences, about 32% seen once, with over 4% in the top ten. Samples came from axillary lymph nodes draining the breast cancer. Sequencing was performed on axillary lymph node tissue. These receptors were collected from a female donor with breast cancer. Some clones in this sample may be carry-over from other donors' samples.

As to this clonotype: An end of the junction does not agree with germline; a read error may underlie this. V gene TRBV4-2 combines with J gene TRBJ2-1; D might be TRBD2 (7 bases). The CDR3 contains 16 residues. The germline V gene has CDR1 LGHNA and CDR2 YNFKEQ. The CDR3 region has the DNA TGTGCCAGCAACCTTAGGGGGGGGAGCTCCTGCAATGAGCAGTTCTTC. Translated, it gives CASNLRGGSSCNEQFF.

CDR3 sequence: CARDTQEATGEQYF. DNA of the CDR3: TGTGCTAGAGATACTCAGGAAGCTACGGGCGAGCAGTACTTC. The rearrangement joins TRBV25-1 to TRBJ2-7, with no clear D. The germline V gene has CDR1 MGHDK and CDR2 SYGVNS. The CDR3 extends over 14 amino acids.

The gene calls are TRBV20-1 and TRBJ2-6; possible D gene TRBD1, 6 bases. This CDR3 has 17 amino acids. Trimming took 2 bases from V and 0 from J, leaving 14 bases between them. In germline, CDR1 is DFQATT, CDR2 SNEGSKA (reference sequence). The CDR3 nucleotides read TGCAGTGCTAGAAGCGTGGACAGCAGCTCTGGGGCCAACGTCCTGACTTTC. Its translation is CSARSVDSSSGANVLTF.

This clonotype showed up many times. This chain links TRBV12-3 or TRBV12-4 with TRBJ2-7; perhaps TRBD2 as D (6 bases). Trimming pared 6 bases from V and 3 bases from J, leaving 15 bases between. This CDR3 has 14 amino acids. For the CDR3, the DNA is TGTGCCAGCAGCCCCCGACTAGTCATCTACGAGCAGTACTTC. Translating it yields CASSPRLVIYEQYF.

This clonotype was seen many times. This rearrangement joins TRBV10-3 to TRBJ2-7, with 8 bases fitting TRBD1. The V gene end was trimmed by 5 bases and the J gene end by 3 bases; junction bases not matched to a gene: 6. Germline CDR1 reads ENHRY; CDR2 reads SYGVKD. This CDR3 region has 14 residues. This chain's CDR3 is CAISRDRINYEQYF. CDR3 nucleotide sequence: TGTGCCATCAGTCGGGACAGGATCAACTACGAGCAGTACTTC.

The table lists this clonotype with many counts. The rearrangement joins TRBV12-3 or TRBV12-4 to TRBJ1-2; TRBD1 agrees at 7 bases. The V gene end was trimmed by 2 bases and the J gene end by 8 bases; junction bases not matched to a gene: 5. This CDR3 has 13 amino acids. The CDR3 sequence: CASSLSTGPGYTF. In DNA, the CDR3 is TGTGCCAGCAGTTTATCGACAGGGCCAGGCTACACCTTC.

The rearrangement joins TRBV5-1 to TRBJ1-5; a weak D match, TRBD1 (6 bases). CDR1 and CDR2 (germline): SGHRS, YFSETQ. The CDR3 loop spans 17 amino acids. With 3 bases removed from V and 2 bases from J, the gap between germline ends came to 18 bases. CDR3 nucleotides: TGCGCCAGCAGCTCCGCTGGTGGGGGCCCGGGCAATCAGCCCCAGCATTTT. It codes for CASSSAGGGPGNQPQHF. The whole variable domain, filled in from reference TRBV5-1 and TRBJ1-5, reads KAGVTQTPRYLIKTRGQQVTLSCSPISGHRSVSWYQQTPGQGLQFLFEYFSETQRNKGNFPGRFSGRQFSNSRSEMNVSTLELGDSALYLCASSSAGGGPGNQPQHFGDGTRLSIL.

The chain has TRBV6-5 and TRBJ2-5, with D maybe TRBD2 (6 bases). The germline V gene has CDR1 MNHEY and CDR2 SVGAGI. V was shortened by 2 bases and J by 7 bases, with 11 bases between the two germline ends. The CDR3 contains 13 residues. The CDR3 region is CASSYGGWLTQYF. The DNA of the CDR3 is TGTGCCAGCAGTTACGGGGGGTGGCTGACCCAGTACTTC.

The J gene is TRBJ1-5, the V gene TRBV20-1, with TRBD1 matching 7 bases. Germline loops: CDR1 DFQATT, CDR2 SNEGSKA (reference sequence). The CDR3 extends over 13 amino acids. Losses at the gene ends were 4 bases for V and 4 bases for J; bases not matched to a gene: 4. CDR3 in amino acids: CSANDRVNQPQHF. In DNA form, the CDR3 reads TGCAGTGCTAATGACAGGGTTAATCAGCCCCAGCATTTT.

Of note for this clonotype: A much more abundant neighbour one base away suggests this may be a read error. CDR3 protein: CATSRPRDRYNGQFF. CDR3 DNA sequence: TGTGCCACCAGCAGGCCCAGGGACAGATACAATGGGCAGTTCTTC. The genes are TRBV15 and TRBJ2-1, with 7 bases that match TRBD1. This CDR3 comprises 15 residues. Germline lookup yields CDR1 LNHNV and CDR2 YYDKDF (reference sequence).

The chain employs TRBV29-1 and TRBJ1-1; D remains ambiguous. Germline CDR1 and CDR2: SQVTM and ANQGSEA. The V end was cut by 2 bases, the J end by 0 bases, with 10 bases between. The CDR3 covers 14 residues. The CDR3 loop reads CSVESEGVNTEAFF. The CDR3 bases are TGCAGCGTTGAATCGGAGGGCGTGAACACTGAAGCTTTCTTT. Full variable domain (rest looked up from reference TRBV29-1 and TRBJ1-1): SAVISQKPSRDICQRGTSLTIQCQVDSQVTMMFWYRQQPGQSLTLIATANQGSEATYESGFVIDKFPISRPNLTFSTLTVSNMSPEDSSIYLCSVESEGVNTEAFFGQGTRLTVV.

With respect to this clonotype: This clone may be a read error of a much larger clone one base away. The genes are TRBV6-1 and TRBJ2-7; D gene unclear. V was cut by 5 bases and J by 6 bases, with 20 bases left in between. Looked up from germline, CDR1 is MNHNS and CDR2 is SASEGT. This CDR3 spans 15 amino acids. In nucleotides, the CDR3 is TGTGCCAGCAGTCAAAGCTGGACCGGTCACGGCGAGCAGTACTTC. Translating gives CASSQSWTGHGEQYF.

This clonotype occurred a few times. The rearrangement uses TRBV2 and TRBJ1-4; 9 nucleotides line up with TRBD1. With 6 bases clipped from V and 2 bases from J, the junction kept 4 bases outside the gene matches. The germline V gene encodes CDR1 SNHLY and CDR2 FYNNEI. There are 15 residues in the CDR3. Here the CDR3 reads CASRGTGWTNEKLFF. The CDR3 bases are TGTGCCAGCAGGGGGACAGGGTGGACTAATGAAAAACTGTTTTTT. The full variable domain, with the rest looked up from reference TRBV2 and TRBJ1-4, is EPEVTQTPSHQVTQMGQEVILRCVPISNHLYFYWYRQILGQKVEFLVSFYNNEISEKSEIFDDQFSVERPDGSNFTLKIRSTKLEDSAMYFCASRGTGWTNEKLFFGSGTQLSVL.